The clone carrying this T cell receptor (beta chain) was seen at least ten times. Its target is not known. Trimming left V 2 bases short and J 3 bases short, with 14 bases between. The germline gives CDR1 LGHDT, CDR2 YNNKEL (reference sequence). The length of the CDR3 is 16 residues. TCR beta CDR3 regions were amplified from RNA transcripts. HTBI primers drove first-round RT-PCR of the TCR CDR3. Each CDR3 protein gets one entry after TCRdb re-called the multiplex PCR reads with MiXCR. The data show hundreds of thousands of distinct CDR3 sequences, 16% seen once. The sample comes from a study of T cells in Graves' hyperthyroidism and ophthalmopathy. Findings and limits, study-wide: Stable hyperthyroidism was separated from ophthalmopathy by a model based on 13 V-J features. Most thyroid clonotypes with frequency above 0.001 were detected in blood.

The receptor was isolated from a woman aged 40 to 55 with Graves' ophthalmopathy. The specimen sequenced was blood. The genes are TRBV3-1 and TRBJ1-5, with D possibly being TRBD1 (5 bases). The CDR3 loop is CASSQHGQGANQPQHF. In nucleotides, the CDR3 is TGTGCCAGCAGCCAACACGGGCAGGGCGCCAATCAGCCCCAGCATTTT. The whole variable domain, filled in from reference TRBV3-1 and TRBJ1-5, reads DTAVSQTPKYLVTQMGNDKSIKCEQNLGHDTMYWYKQDSKKFLKIMFSYNNKELIINETVPNRFSPKSPDKAHLNLHINSLELGDSAVYFCASSQHGQGANQPQHFGDGTRLSIL.